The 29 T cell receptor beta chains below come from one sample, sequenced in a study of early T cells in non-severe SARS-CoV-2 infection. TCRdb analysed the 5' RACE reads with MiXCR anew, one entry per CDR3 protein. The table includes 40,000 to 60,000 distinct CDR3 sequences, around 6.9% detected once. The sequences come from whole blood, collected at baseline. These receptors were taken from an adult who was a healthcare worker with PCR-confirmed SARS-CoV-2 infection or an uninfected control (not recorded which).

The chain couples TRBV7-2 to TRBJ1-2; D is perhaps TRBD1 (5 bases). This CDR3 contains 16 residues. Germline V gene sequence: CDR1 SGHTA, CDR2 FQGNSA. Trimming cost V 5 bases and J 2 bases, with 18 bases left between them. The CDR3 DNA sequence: TGTGCCAGCAGCCCCGACCGGGGACGGCAGAACTATGGCTACACCTTC. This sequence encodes CASSPDRGRQNYGYTF.

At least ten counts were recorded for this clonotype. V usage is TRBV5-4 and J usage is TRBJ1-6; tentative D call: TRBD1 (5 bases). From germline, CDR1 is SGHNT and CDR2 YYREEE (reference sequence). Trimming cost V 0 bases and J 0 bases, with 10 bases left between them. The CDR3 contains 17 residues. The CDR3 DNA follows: TGTGCCAGCAGCTTGGGGGGACCGAGCTCCTATAATTCACCCCTCCACTTT. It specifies CASSLGGPSSYNSPLHF.

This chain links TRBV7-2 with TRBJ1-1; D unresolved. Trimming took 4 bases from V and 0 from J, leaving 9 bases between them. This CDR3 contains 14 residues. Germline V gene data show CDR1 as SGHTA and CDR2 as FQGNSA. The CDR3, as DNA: TGTGCCAGCAGCTCCCTACGGCTGAACACTGAAGCTTTCTTT. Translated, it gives CASSSLRLNTEAFF.

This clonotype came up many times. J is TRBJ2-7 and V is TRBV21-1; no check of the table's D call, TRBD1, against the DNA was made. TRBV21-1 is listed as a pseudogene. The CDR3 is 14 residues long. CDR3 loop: CASIPEAKPYEQYF. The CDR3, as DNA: TGTGCCAGCATCCCGGAGGCCAAACCCTACGAGCAGTACTTC.

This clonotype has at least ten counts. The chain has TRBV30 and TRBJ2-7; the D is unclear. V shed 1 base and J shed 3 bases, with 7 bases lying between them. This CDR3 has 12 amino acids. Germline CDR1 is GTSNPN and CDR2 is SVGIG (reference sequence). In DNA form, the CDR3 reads TGTGCCTGGAGTGGAGTTAGCTACGAGCAGTACTTC. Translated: CAWSGVSYEQYF.

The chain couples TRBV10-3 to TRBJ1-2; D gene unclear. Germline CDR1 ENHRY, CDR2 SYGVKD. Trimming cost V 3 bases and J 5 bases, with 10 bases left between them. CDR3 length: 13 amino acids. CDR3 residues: CAISDPAVYGYTF. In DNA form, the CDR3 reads TGTGCCATCAGTGATCCGGCGGTATATGGCTACACCTTC.

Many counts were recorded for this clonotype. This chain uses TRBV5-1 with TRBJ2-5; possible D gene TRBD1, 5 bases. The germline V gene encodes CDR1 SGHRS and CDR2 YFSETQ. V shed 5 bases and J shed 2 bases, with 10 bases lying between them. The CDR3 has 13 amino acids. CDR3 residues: CASRGAMQETQYF. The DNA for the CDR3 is TGCGCCAGCAGAGGGGCAATGCAAGAGACCCAGTACTTC.

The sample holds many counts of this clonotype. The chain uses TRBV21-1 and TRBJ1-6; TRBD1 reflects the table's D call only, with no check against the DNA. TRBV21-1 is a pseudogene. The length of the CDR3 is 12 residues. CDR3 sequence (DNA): TGTGCCAGCAGCTCTCAGGGTTCACCCCTCCACTTT. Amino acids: CASSSQGSPLHF.

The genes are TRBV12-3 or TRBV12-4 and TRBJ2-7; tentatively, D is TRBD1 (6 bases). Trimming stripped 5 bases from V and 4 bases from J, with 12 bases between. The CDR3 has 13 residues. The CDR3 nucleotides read TGTGCCAGCAGTCAGTCAGGGGTGTACGAGCAGTACTTC. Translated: CASSQSGVYEQYF.

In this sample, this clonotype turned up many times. CDR3 residues: CASSLQTYGYTF. The CDR3 nucleotides are TGTGCCAGCAGCTTACAGACCTATGGCTACACCTTC. This chain links TRBV11-2 with TRBJ1-2, with D unresolved. Germline V gives CDR1 SGHAT, CDR2 FQNNGV. Trimming took off 2 bases at V and 4 bases at J, with 5 bases between the two ends. The CDR3 covers 12 residues. Combining the CDR3 with reference TRBV11-2 and TRBJ1-2 gives the whole variable domain EAGVAQSPRYKIIEKRQSVAFWCNPISGHATLYWYQQILGQGPKLLIQFQNNGVVDDSQLPKDRFSAERLKGVDSTLKIQPAKLEDSAVYLCASSLQTYGYTFGSGTRLTVV.

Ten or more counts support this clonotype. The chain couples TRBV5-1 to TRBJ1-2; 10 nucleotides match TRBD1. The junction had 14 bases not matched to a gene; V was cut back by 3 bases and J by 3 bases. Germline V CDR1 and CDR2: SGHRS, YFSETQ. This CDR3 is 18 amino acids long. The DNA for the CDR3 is TGCGCCAGCAGCTCCGAATTACCCGGACAGGGGGTATACTATGGCTACACCTTC. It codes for CASSSELPGQGVYYGYTF.

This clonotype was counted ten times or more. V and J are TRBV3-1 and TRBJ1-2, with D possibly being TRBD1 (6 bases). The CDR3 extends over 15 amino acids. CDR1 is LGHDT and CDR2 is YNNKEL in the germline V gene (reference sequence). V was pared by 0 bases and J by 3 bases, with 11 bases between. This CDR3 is CASSQDAGAYYGYTF. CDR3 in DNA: TGTGCCAGCAGCCAAGATGCAGGGGCGTACTATGGCTACACCTTC.

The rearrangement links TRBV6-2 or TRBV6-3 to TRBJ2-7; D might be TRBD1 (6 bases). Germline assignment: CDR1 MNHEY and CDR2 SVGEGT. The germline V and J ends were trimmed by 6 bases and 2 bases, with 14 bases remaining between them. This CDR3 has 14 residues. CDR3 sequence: CASSPRTGTYEQYF. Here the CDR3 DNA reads TGTGCCAGCAGCCCAAGAACAGGGACCTACGAGCAGTACTTC.

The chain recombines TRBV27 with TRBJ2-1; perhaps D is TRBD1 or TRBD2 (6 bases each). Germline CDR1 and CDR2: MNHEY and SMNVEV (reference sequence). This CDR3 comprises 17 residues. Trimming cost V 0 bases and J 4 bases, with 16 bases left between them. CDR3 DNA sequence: TGTGCCAGCAGTTTATCGGGGGCGGGACTGCAGTACAATGAGCAGTTCTTC. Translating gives CASSLSGAGLQYNEQFF.

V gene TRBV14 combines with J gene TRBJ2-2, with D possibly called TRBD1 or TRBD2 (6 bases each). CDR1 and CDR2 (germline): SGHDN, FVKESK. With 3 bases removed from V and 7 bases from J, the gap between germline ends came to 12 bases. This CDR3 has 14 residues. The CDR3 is CASSQLQGGGELFF. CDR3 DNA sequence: TGTGCCAGCAGCCAGCTACAGGGAGGCGGGGAGCTGTTTTTT.

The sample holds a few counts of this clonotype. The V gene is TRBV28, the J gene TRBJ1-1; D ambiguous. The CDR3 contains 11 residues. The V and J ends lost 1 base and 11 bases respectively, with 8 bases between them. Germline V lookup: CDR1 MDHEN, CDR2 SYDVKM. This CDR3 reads CASSLSRAAFF. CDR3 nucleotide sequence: TGTGCCAGCAGTTTATCCCGTGCTGCTTTCTTT. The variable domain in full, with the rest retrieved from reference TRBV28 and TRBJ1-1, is DVKVTQSSRYLVKRTGEKVFLECVQDMDHENMFWYRQDPGLGLRLIYFSYDVKMKEKGDIPEGYSVSREKKERFSLILESASTNQTSMYLCASSLSRAAFFGQGTRLTVV.

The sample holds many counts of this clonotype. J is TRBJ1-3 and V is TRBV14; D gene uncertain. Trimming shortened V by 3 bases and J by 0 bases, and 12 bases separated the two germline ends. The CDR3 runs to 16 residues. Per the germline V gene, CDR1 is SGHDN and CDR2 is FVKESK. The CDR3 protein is CASSQRPPASGNTIYF. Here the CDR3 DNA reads TGTGCCAGCAGCCAGCGGCCGCCGGCCTCTGGAAACACCATATATTTT.

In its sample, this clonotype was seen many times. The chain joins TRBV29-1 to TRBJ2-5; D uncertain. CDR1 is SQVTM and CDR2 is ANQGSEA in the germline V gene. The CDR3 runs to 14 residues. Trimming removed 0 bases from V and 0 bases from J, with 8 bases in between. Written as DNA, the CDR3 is TGCAGCGTTGAAGATATGCGGTACCAAGAGACCCAGTACTTC. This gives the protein CSVEDMRYQETQYF.

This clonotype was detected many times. CDR3 DNA sequence: TGCAGTGCTGGACCCCTTAGCGGAAGCACCACAGATACGCAGTATTTT. It translates to CSAGPLSGSTTDTQYF. This chain joins TRBV20-1 and TRBJ2-3; possible D gene TRBD2, 6 bases. CDR3 length: 16 amino acids. Trimming pared 5 bases from V and 2 bases from J, leaving 20 bases between. The germline gives CDR1 DFQATT, CDR2 SNEGSKA (reference sequence).

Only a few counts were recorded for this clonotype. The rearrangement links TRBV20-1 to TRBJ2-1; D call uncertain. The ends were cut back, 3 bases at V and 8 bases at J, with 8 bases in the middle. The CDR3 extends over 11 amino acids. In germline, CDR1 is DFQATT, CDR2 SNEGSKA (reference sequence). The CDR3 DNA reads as TGCAGTGCTAGTTCCCGGGATGAGCAGTTCTTC. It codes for CSASSRDEQFF.

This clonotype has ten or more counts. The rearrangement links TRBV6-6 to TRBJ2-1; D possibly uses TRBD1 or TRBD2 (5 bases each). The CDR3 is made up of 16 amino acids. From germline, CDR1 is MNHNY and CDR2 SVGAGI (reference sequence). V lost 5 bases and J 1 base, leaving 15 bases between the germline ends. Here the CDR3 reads CASSPGTHASYNEQFF. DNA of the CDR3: TGTGCCAGCAGTCCCGGGACCCATGCGTCCTACAATGAGCAGTTCTTC.

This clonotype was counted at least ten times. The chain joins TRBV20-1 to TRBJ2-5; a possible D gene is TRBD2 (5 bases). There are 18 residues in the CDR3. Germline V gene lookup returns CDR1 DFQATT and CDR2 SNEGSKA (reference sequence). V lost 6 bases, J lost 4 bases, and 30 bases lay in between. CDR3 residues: CSAETKAVLALLPETQYF. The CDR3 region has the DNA TGCAGTGCAGAAACTAAAGCCGTCCTAGCTCTGTTGCCAGAGACCCAGTACTTC.

The CDR3 protein is CSARLAGANRQFF. For the CDR3, the DNA is TGCAGTGCTAGACTAGCGGGGGCCAATAGGCAGTTCTTC. The chain uses TRBV20-1 and TRBJ2-1; 10 bases match TRBD2. Germline V gene lookup returns CDR1 DFQATT and CDR2 SNEGSKA (reference sequence). Germline trimming cut 2 bases from V and 12 bases from J; bases unmatched to any gene: 7. The CDR3 is 13 amino acids.

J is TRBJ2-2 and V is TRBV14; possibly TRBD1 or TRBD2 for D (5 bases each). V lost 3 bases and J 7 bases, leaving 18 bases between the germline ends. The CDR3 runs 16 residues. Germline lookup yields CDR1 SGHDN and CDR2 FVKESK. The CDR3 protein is CASSQLGTPAVGELFF. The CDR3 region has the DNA TGTGCCAGCAGCCAGCTGGGGACCCCGGCCGTCGGGGAGCTGTTTTTT. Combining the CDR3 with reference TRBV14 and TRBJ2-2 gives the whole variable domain EAGVTQFPSHSVIEKGQTVTLRCDPISGHDNLYWYRRVMGKEIKFLLHFVKESKQDESGMPNNRFLAERTGGTYSTLKVQPAELEDSGVYFCASSQLGTPAVGELFFGEGSRLTVL.

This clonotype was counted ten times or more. CDR3 sequence (DNA): TGTGCCAGCATTCAGGGGGCGGCTGGCGAGCAGTACTTC. Residues: CASIQGAAGEQYF. The chain carries TRBV28 and TRBJ2-7, with 8 positions matching TRBD1. This CDR3 spans 13 amino acids. The V and J ends lost 7 bases and 6 bases, in that order; junction bases with no gene match: 8. CDR1 and CDR2 from the germline V gene are MDHEN and SYDVKM.

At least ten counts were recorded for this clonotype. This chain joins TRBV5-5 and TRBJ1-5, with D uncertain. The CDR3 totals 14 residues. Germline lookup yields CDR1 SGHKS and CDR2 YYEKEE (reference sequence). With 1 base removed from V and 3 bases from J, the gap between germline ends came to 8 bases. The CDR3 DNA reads TGTGCCAGCAGCTTGCGTGGATTCAATCAGCCCCAGCATTTT. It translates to CASSLRGFNQPQHF.

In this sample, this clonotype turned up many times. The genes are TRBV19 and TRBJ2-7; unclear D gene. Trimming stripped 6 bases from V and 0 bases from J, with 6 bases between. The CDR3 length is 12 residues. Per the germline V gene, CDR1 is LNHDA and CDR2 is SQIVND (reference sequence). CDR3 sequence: CASRTASYEQYF. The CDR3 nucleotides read TGTGCCAGTAGGACGGCCTCCTACGAGCAGTACTTC.

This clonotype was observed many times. CDR3 in DNA: TGTGCCATCAGTGAGTCAGCCAGGGGGGGAGAGACCCAGTACTTC. Residues: CAISESARGGETQYF. The chain couples TRBV10-3 to TRBJ2-5; the D gene could be TRBD1 or TRBD2 (7 bases each). This CDR3 has 15 amino acids. Germline CDR1 and CDR2: ENHRY and SYGVKD. Trimming pared 0 bases from V and 4 bases from J, leaving 12 bases between.

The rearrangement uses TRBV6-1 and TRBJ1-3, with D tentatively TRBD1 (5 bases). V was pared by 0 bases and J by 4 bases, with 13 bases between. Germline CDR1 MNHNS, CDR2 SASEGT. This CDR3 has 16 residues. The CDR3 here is CASSEALGGYGNTIYF. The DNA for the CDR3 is TGTGCCAGCAGTGAAGCGCTGGGGGGGTACGGAAACACCATATATTTT.